This passage covers 2 T cell receptor beta chains from one sample sequenced in a study of pediatric ulcerative colitis. During colonoscopy, one to two rectal pinch biopsies were collected. The repertoire was sequenced with immunoSEQ multiplex PCR; TCRdb's copy has only in-frame clones and lacks some. The table records about 22,000 clones, around 69% of them present only once. The sample taken for sequencing was gut tissue. These receptors were obtained from a boy under 18 with severe ulcerative colitis.

The J gene is TRBJ2-6, the V gene TRBV5-8; D remains ambiguous. Trimming pared 5 bases from V and 6 bases from J, leaving 18 bases between. CDR3 size: 16 residues. CDR1 and CDR2 (germline): SGHTS, YDEGEE. CDR3 nucleotides: TGTGCCAGCAGTCGGACGGCCATCTGGGAGGCCAACGTCCTGACTTTC. Encoded protein: CASSRTAIWEANVLTF.

This rearrangement joins TRBV7-3 to TRBJ2-1, with D maybe TRBD1 (6 bases). The germline V gene has CDR1 SGHTA and CDR2 FQGTGA. There are 14 residues in the CDR3. V gave up 2 bases and J gave up 6 bases, with 11 bases separating them. CDR3 loop: CASSLGTWGNEQFF. In DNA, the CDR3 is TGTGCCAGCAGCTTAGGGACATGGGGCAATGAGCAGTTCTTC.